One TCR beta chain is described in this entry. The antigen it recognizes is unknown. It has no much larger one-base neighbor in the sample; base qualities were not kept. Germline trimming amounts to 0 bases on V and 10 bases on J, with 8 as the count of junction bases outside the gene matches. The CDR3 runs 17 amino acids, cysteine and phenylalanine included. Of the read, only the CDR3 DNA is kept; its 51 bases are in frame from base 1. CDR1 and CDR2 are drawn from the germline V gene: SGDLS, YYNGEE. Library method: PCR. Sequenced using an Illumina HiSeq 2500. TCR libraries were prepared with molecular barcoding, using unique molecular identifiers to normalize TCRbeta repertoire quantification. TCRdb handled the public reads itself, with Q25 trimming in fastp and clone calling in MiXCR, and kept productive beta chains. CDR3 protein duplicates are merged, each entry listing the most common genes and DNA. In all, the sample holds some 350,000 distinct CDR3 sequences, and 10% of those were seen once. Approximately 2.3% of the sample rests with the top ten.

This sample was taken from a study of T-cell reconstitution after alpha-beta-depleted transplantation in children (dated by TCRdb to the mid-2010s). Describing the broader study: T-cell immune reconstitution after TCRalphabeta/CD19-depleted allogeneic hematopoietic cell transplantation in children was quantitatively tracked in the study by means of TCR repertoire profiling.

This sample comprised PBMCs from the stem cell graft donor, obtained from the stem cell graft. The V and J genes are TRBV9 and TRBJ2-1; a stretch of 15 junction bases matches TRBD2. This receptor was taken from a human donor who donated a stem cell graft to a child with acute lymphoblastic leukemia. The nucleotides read TGTGCCAGCAGCGTAGAGAGTTGGACTAGCGGGAGGGTGGAGCAGTTCTTC. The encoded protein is CASSVESWTSGRVEQFF.